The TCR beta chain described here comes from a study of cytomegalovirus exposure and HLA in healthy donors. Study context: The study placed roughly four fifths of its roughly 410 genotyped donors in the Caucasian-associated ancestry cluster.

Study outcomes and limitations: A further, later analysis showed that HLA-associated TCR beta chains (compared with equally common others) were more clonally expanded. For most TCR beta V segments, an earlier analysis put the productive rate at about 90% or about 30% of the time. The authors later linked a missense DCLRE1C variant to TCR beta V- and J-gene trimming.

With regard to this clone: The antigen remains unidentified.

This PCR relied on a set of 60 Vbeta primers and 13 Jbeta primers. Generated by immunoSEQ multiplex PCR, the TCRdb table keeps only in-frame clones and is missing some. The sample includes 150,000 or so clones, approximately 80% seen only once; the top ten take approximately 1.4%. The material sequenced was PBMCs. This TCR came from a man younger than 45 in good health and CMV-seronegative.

CDR3 DNA: TGCGCCAGCAGCCCCCTAAGCGGGAGCCCAAGCACAGATACGCAGTATTTT. Translation gives CASSPLSGSPSTDTQYF. The J gene is TRBJ2-3, the V gene TRBV5-1; TRBD2 matches 8 bases. Germline lookup yields CDR1 SGHRS and CDR2 YFSETQ. V trimming: 4 bases; J trimming: 0 bases; junction bases outside the gene matches: 10. This CDR3 spans 17 amino acids.